This TCR beta chain was profiled in a study of early T cells in non-severe SARS-CoV-2 infection. Overall study context: Sequencing input comprised bulk RNA from unsorted whole blood; chain pairing was not available.

Study-wide findings and caveats: Reliance on VDJdb matching favored anti-spike CD8 responses; private and CD4 specificities were missed.

Researchers tagged individual cDNA molecules with unique molecular identifiers. TCRdb processed the 5' RACE reads anew with MiXCR; each CDR3 protein has one entry. This sample has 68,000 or so distinct CDR3 sequences, with roughly 10% found just once. The sample holds a few counts of this clonotype. What it binds is not known. This clonotype was obtained from an adult who was a healthcare worker with PCR-confirmed SARS-CoV-2 infection or an uninfected control (not recorded which). The sequenced material came from whole blood.

DNA of the CDR3: TGCGCCAGCAGCCATCGACCGGGACAGGGGGCTACAGATACGCAGTATTTT. It translates to CASSHRPGQGATDTQYF. The genes are TRBV4-1 and TRBJ2-3, with 12 nucleotides matching TRBD1. This CDR3 contains 17 residues. The trim removed 3 bases at V and 3 bases at J, leaving 7 bases unmatched. Germline V gene lookup returns CDR1 MGHRA and CDR2 YSYEKL.